What follows are 27 T cell receptor beta chains derived from one specimen sequenced in a study of blood T cell repertoires in COVID-19. TCRdb keeps only in-frame clones here, not all; method: immunoSEQ multiplex PCR. The repertoire holds tens of thousands of clones, around 88% seen once, with roughly 5.6% in the top ten. Material: peripheral blood. Receptors originate from a human donor in a cohort sampled during active COVID-19.

This sequence joins TRBV3-1 (or the pseudogene TRBV3-2) and TRBJ2-7, with a tentative D call TRBD2 (5 bases). This CDR3 is built from 14 residues. V was pared by 3 bases and J by 2 bases, with 11 bases between. Germline-derived CDR1 and CDR2 are LGHDT and YNNKEL (reference sequence). The CDR3 bases are TGTGCCAGCAGCCACCCCGGGAAAGCCTACGAGCAGTACTTC. The encoded protein is CASSHPGKAYEQYF.

The chain combines TRBV6-5 with TRBJ1-2; D gene uncertain. CDR1 MNHEY and CDR2 SVGAGI come from the germline V gene. The CDR3 sequence is 15 residues long. The V and J ends lost 7 bases and 2 bases respectively, with 17 bases between them. The CDR3 spells CASTPGFSTNYGYTF. CDR3 coding DNA: TGTGCCAGCACCCCAGGCTTCTCCACAAACTATGGCTACACCTTC.

J is TRBJ1-6 and V is TRBV6-5; weak D call: TRBD1 (5 bases). V lost 6 bases and J 10 bases, leaving 16 bases between the germline ends. This CDR3 has 14 amino acids. Germline loops: CDR1 MNHEY, CDR2 SVGAGI. This CDR3 reads CASSHQQVNSPLHF. DNA for the CDR3: TGTGCCAGCAGCCACCAACAGGTTAACTCACCCCTCCACTTT.

As regards this clone: At one end the junction does not follow the germline gene, possibly because of a read error. CDR3 region: CAGSQRGLAGGPGGANVLTF. The DNA for the CDR3 is TGTGCCGGCAGCCAACGCGGACTAGCGGGGGGGCCGGGTGGGGCCAACGTCCTGACTTTC. The V and J genes are TRBV3-1 (or the pseudogene TRBV3-2) and TRBJ2-6; 15 nucleotides line up with TRBD2. Germline lookup yields CDR1 LGHDT and CDR2 YNNKEL (reference sequence). The CDR3 is 20 residues long.

The chain links TRBV10-2 to TRBJ2-2, with 9 bases lining up with TRBD1. Germline V lookup: CDR1 WSHSY, CDR2 SAAADI. This CDR3 is built from 13 residues. With 10 bases clipped from V and 8 bases from J, the junction kept 8 bases outside the gene matches. DNA for the CDR3: TGCGCCACCCGACAGGGGGAATCGGGGGAGCTGTTTTTT. Translating it yields CATRQGESGELFF.

This sequence joins TRBV7-9 and TRBJ1-2, with TRBD1 matching 10 bases. Germline lookup yields CDR1 SEHNR and CDR2 FQNEAQ (reference sequence). This CDR3 is built from 15 residues. The trim removed 3 bases at V and 6 bases at J, leaving 7 bases unmatched. CDR3 sequence reads: CASSLDAGTGDGYTF. CDR3 nucleotides: TGTGCCAGCAGCTTGGACGCTGGGACAGGGGATGGCTACACCTTC. Together with reference TRBV7-9 and TRBJ1-2, the CDR3 gives the full variable domain: DTGVSQNPRHKITKRGQNVTFRCDPISEHNRLYWYRQTLGQGPEFLTYFQNEAQLEKSRLLSDRFSAERPKGSFSTLEIQRTEQGDSAMYLCASSLDAGTGDGYTFGSGTRLTVV.

V and J are TRBV27 and TRBJ2-7, with D possibly being TRBD2 (5 bases). The CDR3 spans 15 residues. V lost 3 bases and J lost 4, with 16 bases in between. The V gene's germline CDR1 is MNHEY and CDR2 SMNVEV (reference sequence). CDR3 coding DNA: TGTGCCAGCAGTTTTACGGTTAGCGCTTCTTACGAGCAGTACTTC. Protein sequence: CASSFTVSASYEQYF.

The chain combines TRBV27 with TRBJ1-6; TRBD1 might be the D (6 bases). Per the germline V gene, CDR1 is MNHEY and CDR2 is SMNVEV (reference sequence). The V end lost 3 bases, the J end lost 9 bases, and 18 bases lay between the germline ends. The CDR3 spans 16 residues. The CDR3 loop is CASSFFGTPASSPLHF. The CDR3 nucleotides read TGTGCCAGCAGTTTCTTCGGGACACCTGCTAGTTCACCCCTCCACTTT.

The chain employs TRBV5-6 and TRBJ2-2, with D uncertain. Germline lookup yields CDR1 SGHDT and CDR2 YYEEEE. This CDR3 has 14 residues. Trimming stripped 4 bases from V and 0 bases from J, with 7 bases between. The CDR3 coding sequence is TGTGCCAGCAGCCTAAACGCGAACACCGGGGAGCTGTTTTTT. Residues: CASSLNANTGELFF.

V and J are TRBV2 and TRBJ2-7; possibly TRBD1 for D (5 bases). V lost 8 bases and J 5 bases, leaving 19 bases between the germline ends. The CDR3 has 14 amino acids. The germline V gene has CDR1 SNHLY and CDR2 FYNNEI. The CDR3 region has the DNA TGTGCCAGCTTTCGTGCAGGGTTTGTCGACGAGCAGTACTTC. Protein sequence: CASFRAGFVDEQYF.

This clone occurred once. The J gene is TRBJ2-7, the V gene TRBV30; 7 bases agree with TRBD1. Germline-derived CDR1 and CDR2 are GTSNPN and SVGIG (reference sequence). CDR3 size: 12 residues. V lost 2 bases to trimming and J lost 3 bases; unmatched junction nucleotides: 1. The CDR3 nucleotides are TGTGCCTGGAGTCCAGGGGGCTACGAGCAGTACTTC. It codes for CAWSPGGYEQYF.

The chain links TRBV30 to TRBJ1-5; possible D gene TRBD1, 6 bases. The germline gives CDR1 GTSNPN, CDR2 SVGIG (reference sequence). The CDR3 spans 14 residues. The V end was cut by 5 bases, the J end by 2 bases, with 13 bases between. For the CDR3, the DNA is TGTGCCTGGGCCGCAGGGGTTGGCAATCAGCCCCAGCATTTT. Its translation: CAWAAGVGNQPQHF.

The rearrangement uses TRBV7-2 and TRBJ2-2; 8 nucleotides match TRBD2. The junction had 10 bases not matched to a gene; V was cut back by 6 bases and J by 4 bases. CDR3 length equals 16 residues. Germline loops: CDR1 SGHTA, CDR2 FQGNSA. The DNA of the CDR3 is TGTGCCAGCAGGGGGGGTAGCGGGGATCTCACCGGGGAGCTGTTTTTT. It encodes CASRGGSGDLTGELFF.

The chain carries TRBV2 and TRBJ2-1; 14 nucleotides align to TRBD2. The CDR3 is 17 amino acids. J lost 6 bases, V lost 6 bases, and 10 bases had no gene match. Per germline, CDR1 SNHLY and CDR2 FYNNEI. CDR3 DNA: TGTGCCAGCAGACCGACTAGCGGGGGGGCTCTTCCCAATGAGCAGTTCTTC. Its protein product is CASRPTSGGALPNEQFF.

This sequence joins TRBV29-1 and TRBJ1-1; TRBD1 is a possible D gene (5 bases). The CDR3 spans 13 residues. V shed 3 bases and J shed 5 bases, with 13 bases lying between them. In germline, CDR1 is SQVTM, CDR2 ANQGSEA. CDR3 nucleotides: TGCAGCGTTGACGATGGCCGGGGGACTGAAGCTTTCTTT. The encoded protein is CSVDDGRGTEAFF.

The chain combines TRBV10-1 with TRBJ2-3; 13 bases map to TRBD2. The CDR3 length is 17 residues. Trimming at V came to 0 bases and at J to 6 bases, leaving 6 bases not matched to a gene. Germline CDR1 is WNHNN and CDR2 is SYGVQD (reference sequence). In nucleotides, the CDR3 is TGCGCCAGCAGTGAGTCGGGGACTAGCGGGGCGAGGGATACGCAGTATTTT. This codes for CASSESGTSGARDTQYF.

V is TRBV6-6 and J is TRBJ2-7; 9 nucleotides agree with TRBD1. Germline V gene lookup returns CDR1 MNHNY and CDR2 SVGAGI (reference sequence). V lost 8 bases to trimming and J lost 5 bases; unmatched junction nucleotides: 13. This CDR3 region has 15 residues. CDR3 region: CASDAYNRGRDEQYF. The CDR3 nucleotides are TGTGCCAGCGATGCCTACAACAGGGGGCGAGACGAGCAGTACTTC.

The chain joins TRBV6-5 to TRBJ1-2, with a weak D call TRBD1 (5 bases). Trimming cost V 7 bases and J 5 bases, with 14 bases left between them. The CDR3 consists of 13 residues. From germline, CDR1 is MNHEY and CDR2 SVGAGI. CDR3 sequence: CASKRDRLYGYTF. The DNA of the CDR3 is TGTGCCAGCAAAAGAGACAGACTTTATGGCTACACCTTC.

The rearrangement joins TRBV4-1 to TRBJ2-1; 7 bases line up with TRBD2. This CDR3 has 18 residues. Per germline, CDR1 MGHRA and CDR2 YSYEKL. J was trimmed by 8 bases and V by 5 bases; bases with no gene match: 21. The CDR3 here is CASSTTGGGIWGIDEQFF. CDR3 in DNA: TGCGCCAGCAGCACAACGGGGGGTGGGATTTGGGGTATCGATGAGCAGTTCTTC.

The chain carries TRBV5-1 and TRBJ2-3; TRBD1 matches 8 bases. CDR3 size: 16 residues. V shed 4 bases, J shed 2 bases, and the junction held 9 bases outside the gene matches. The V gene's germline CDR1 is SGHRS and CDR2 YFSETQ. The CDR3 region is CASSKNRDRFTDTQYF. CDR3 DNA: TGCGCCAGCAGCAAAAACCGGGACAGGTTCACAGATACGCAGTATTTT. The full variable domain, rest sourced from reference TRBV5-1 and TRBJ2-3, is KAGVTQTPRYLIKTRGQQVTLSCSPISGHRSVSWYQQTPGQGLQFLFEYFSETQRNKGNFPGRFSGRQFSNSRSEMNVSTLELGDSALYLCASSKNRDRFTDTQYFGPGTRLTVL.

The V and J genes are TRBV2 and TRBJ2-2, with a weak D call TRBD1 (6 bases). The CDR3 has 14 amino acids. Germline V CDR1 and CDR2: SNHLY, FYNNEI. Trimming took 6 bases from V and 1 from J, leaving 9 bases between them. CDR3 amino acids: CASRGAGNTGELFF. DNA for the CDR3: TGTGCCAGCAGGGGGGCAGGGAACACCGGGGAGCTGTTTTTT. The variable domain in full, with the rest retrieved from reference TRBV2 and TRBJ2-2, is EPEVTQTPSHQVTQMGQEVILRCVPISNHLYFYWYRQILGQKVEFLVSFYNNEISEKSEIFDDQFSVERPDGSNFTLKIRSTKLEDSAMYFCASRGAGNTGELFFGEGSRLTVL.

This clone has a single count. One junction end does not reproduce the germline sequence, and a read error may be involved. The chain is built from TRBV6-5 and TRBJ2-7; 7 nucleotides agree with TRBD1. The CDR3 spans 15 residues. Germline V gene lookup returns CDR1 MNHEY and CDR2 SVGAGI. The CDR3 region is CASSFRTGTPYGQYF. The CDR3 region has the DNA TGTGCCAGCAGTTTTAGGACAGGAACACCCTACGGGCAGTACTTC.

A note on this clone: Other nucleotide sequences in the sample specify the same CDR3. The rearrangement joins TRBV19 to TRBJ2-7; TRBD2 matches 7 bases. Germline CDR1 is LNHDA and CDR2 is SQIVND (reference sequence). CDR3 length: 13 amino acids. The V and J ends lost 4 bases and 0 bases, in that order; junction bases with no gene match: 0. The CDR3 protein is CASSREGSYEQYF. In DNA form, the CDR3 reads TGTGCCAGTAGTAGGGAGGGCTCCTACGAGCAGTACTTC.

The chain combines TRBV2 with TRBJ1-2; 7 positions agree with TRBD1. The CDR3 has 13 residues. Germline CDR1 SNHLY, CDR2 FYNNEI. V gave up 7 bases and J gave up 6 bases; unmatched junction bases: 8. CDR3 region: CASTNTGADGYTF. The CDR3 DNA reads TGTGCCAGCACTAACACAGGGGCAGATGGCTACACCTTC.

CDR3 loop: CATSTTSGGPDTQYF. As DNA, the CDR3 is TGTGCCACCAGTACTACTAGCGGGGGGCCAGATACGCAGTATTTT. The chain has TRBV24-1 and TRBJ2-3, with 12 nucleotides matching TRBD2. CDR1 and CDR2 (germline): KGHDR, SFDVKD. V was pared by 6 bases and J by 4 bases, with 4 bases of the junction left unmatched. The CDR3 consists of 15 residues.

The gene calls are TRBV30 and TRBJ1-1; D not certain. This CDR3 has 11 amino acids. V was clipped by 4 bases and J by 6 bases, with 9 bases between them. Germline V CDR1 and CDR2: GTSNPN, SVGIG (reference sequence). CDR3 DNA: TGTGCCTGGATGATGAGGGCTGAAGCTTTCTTT. Its protein product is CAWMMRAEAFF.

This clone was detected only a few times. The chain couples TRBV3-1 (or the pseudogene TRBV3-2) to TRBJ1-2, with D perhaps matching TRBD1 (5 bases). Germline CDR1 and CDR2: LGHDT and YNNKEL (reference sequence). Trimming removed 1 base from V and 3 bases from J, with 12 bases in between. This CDR3 has 15 residues. The CDR3 protein is CASSQARGHYYGYTF. In nucleotides, the CDR3 is TGTGCCAGCAGCCAAGCCCGCGGACACTACTATGGCTACACCTTC.